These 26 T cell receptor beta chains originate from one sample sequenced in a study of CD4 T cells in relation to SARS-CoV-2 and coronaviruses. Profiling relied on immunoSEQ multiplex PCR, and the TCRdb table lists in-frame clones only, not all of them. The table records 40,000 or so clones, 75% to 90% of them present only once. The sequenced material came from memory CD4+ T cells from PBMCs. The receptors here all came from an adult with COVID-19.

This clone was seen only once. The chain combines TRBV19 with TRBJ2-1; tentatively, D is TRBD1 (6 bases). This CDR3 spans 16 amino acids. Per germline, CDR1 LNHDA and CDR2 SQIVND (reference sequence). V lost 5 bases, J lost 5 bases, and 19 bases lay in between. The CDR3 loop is CASSARGNSINNEQFF. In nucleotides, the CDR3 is TGTGCCAGTAGTGCCAGGGGTAACTCGATCAACAATGAGCAGTTCTTC.

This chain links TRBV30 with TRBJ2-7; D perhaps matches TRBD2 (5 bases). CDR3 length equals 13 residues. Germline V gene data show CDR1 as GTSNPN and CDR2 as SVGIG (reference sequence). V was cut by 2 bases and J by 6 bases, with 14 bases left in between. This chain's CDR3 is CAWSSGMVGEQYF. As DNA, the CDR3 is TGTGCCTGGAGTTCGGGAATGGTAGGCGAGCAGTACTTC. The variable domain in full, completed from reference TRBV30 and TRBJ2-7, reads SQTIHQWPATLVQPVGSPLSLECTVEGTSNPNLYWYRQAAGRGLQLLFYSVGIGQISSEVPQNLSASRPQDRQFILSSKKLLLSDSGFYLCAWSSGMVGEQYFGPGTRLTVT.

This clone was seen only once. The CDR3 here is CASSLGANNYGYTF. In DNA, the CDR3 is TGTGCCAGCAGCTTAGGGGCCAACAACTATGGCTACACCTTC. The chain combines TRBV7-9 with TRBJ1-2; no clear D gene. This CDR3 region has 14 residues. The germline V gene encodes CDR1 SEHNR and CDR2 FQNEAQ (reference sequence). The V end was cut by 1 base, the J end by 2 bases, with 8 bases between.

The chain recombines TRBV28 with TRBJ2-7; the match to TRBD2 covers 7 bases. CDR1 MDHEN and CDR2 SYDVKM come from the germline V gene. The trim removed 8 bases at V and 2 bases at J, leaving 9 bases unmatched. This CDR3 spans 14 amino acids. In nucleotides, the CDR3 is TGTGCCAGCCTGGGTTGGGGAGGGACCTACGAGCAGTACTTC. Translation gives CASLGWGGTYEQYF.

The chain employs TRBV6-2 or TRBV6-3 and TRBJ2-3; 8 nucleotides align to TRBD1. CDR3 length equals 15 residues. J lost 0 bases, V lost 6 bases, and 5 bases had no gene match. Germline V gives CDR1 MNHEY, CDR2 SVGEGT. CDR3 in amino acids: CASSIQGVSTDTQYF. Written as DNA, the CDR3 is TGTGCCAGCAGCATACAGGGGGTGAGCACAGATACGCAGTATTTT.

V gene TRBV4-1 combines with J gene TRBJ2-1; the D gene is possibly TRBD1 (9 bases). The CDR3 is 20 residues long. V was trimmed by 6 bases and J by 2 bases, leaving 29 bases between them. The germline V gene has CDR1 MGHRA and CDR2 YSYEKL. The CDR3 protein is CASRSTGGAKLAGPYNEQFF. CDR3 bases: TGCGCCAGCAGGTCTACAGGGGGCGCGAAGCTAGCGGGTCCCTACAATGAGCAGTTCTTC.

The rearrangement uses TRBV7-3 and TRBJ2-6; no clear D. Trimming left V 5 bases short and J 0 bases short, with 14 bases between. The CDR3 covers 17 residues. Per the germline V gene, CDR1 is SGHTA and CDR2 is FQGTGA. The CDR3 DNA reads TGTGCCAGCAGCGGCTACGGACGGTCCTCTGGGGCCAACGTCCTGACTTTC. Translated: CASSGYGRSSGANVLTF.

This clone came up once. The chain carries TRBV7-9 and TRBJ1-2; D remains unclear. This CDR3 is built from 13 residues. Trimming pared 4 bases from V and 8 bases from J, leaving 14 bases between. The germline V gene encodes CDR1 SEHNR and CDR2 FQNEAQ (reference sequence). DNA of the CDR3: TGTGCCAGCAGCTCAACCGCGCCAAGAGGCTACACCTTC. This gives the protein CASSSTAPRGYTF. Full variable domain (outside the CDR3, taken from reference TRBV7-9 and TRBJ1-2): DTGVSQNPRHKITKRGQNVTFRCDPISEHNRLYWYRQTLGQGPEFLTYFQNEAQLEKSRLLSDRFSAERPKGSFSTLEIQRTEQGDSAMYLCASSSTAPRGYTFGSGTRLTVV.

The CDR3 coding sequence is TGTGCCAGCTCACCCGGGACTAGGAGGGAGACCCAGTACTTC. Translation gives CASSPGTRRETQYF. The chain links TRBV18 to TRBJ2-5; the match to TRBD2 covers 8 bases. Losses at the gene ends were 3 bases for V and 5 bases for J; bases not matched to a gene: 5. From germline, CDR1 is KGHSH and CDR2 LQKENI. There are 14 residues in the CDR3.

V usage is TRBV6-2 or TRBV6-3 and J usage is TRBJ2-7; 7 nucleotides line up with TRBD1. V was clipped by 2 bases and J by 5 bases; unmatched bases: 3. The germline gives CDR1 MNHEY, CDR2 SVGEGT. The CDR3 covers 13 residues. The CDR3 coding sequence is TGTGCCAGCAGTTACAGGGGGCAAAACGAGCAGTACTTC. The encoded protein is CASSYRGQNEQYF.

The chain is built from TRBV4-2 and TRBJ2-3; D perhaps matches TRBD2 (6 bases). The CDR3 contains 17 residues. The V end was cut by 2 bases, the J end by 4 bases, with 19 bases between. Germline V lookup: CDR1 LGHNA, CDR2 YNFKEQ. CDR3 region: CASSQNARGGPADTQYF. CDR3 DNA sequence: TGTGCCAGCAGCCAAAACGCCCGCGGAGGGCCTGCAGATACGCAGTATTTT.

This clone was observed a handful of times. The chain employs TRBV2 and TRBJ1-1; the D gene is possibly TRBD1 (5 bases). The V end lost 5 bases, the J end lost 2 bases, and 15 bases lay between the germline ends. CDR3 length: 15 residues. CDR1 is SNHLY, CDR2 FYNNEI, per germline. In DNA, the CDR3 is TGTGCCAGCAGTCCCTTGGCCGGGGGAAACACTGAAGCTTTCTTT. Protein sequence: CASSPLAGGNTEAFF.

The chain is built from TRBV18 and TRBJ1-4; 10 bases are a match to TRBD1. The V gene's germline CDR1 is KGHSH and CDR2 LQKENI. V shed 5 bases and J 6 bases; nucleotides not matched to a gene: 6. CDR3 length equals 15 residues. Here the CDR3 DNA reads TGTGCCAGCTCAATACTCGGGACAGGGGATGAAAAACTGTTTTTT. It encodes CASSILGTGDEKLFF. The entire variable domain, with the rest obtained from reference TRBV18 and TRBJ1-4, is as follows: NAGVMQNPRHLVRRRGQEARLRCSPMKGHSHVYWYRQLPEEGLKFMVYLQKENIIDESGMPKERFSAEFPKEGPSILRIQQVVRGDSAAYFCASSILGTGDEKLFFGSGTQLSVL.

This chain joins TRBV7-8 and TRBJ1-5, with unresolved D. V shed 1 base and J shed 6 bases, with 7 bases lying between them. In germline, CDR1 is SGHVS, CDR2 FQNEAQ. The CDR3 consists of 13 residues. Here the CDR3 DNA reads TGTGCCAGCAGCTTAGGGGGAAGTCAGCCCCAGCATTTT. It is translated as CASSLGGSQPQHF.

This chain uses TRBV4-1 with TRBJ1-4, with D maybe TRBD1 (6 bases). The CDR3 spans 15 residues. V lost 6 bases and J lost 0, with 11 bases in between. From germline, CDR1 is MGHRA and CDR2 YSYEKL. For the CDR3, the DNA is TGCGCCAGCAGTCAGGGGTTAGCAACTAATGAAAAACTGTTTTTT. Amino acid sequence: CASSQGLATNEKLFF.

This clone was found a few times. The CDR3 DNA reads as TGTGCCAGCAGCCCCGAAAGGTACGAGCAGTACTTC. As protein: CASSPERYEQYF. V and J are TRBV7-9 and TRBJ2-7; D call uncertain. The CDR3 loop spans 12 amino acids. Germline V gene lookup returns CDR1 SEHNR and CDR2 FQNEAQ (reference sequence). V was shortened by 5 bases and J by 4 bases, with 9 bases between the two germline ends.

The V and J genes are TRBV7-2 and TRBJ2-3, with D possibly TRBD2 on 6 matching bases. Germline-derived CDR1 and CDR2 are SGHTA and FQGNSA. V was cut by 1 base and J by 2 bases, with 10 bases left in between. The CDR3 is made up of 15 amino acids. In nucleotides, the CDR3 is TGTGCCAGCAGCTTAGGCCCGGGAGACACAGATACGCAGTATTTT. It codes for CASSLGPGDTDTQYF.

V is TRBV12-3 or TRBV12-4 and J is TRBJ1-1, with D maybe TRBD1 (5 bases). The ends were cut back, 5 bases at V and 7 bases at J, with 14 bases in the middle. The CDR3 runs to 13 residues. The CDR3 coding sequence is TGTGCCAGCAGTCCTGGGACGGTGAATGAAGCTTTCTTT. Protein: CASSPGTVNEAFF.

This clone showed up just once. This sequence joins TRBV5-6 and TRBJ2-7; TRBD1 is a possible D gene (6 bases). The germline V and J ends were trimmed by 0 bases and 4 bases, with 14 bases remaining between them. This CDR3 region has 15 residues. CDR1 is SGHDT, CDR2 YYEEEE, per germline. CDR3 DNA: TGTGCCAGCAGCTTGGGCCGGGTGAGGGGGTACGAGCAGTACTTC. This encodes CASSLGRVRGYEQYF.

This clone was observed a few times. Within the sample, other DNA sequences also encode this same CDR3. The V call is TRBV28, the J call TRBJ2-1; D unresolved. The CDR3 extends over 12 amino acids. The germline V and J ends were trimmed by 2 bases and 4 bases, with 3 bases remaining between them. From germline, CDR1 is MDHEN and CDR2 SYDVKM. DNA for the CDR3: TGTGCCAGCAGTTTAGGGTACAATGAGCAGTTCTTC. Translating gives CASSLGYNEQFF.

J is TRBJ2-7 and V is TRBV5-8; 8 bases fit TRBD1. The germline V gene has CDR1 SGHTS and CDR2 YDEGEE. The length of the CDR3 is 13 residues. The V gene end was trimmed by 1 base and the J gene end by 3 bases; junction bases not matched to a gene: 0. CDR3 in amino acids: CASSLTGGYEQYF. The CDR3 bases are TGTGCCAGCAGCTTGACAGGGGGCTACGAGCAGTACTTC.

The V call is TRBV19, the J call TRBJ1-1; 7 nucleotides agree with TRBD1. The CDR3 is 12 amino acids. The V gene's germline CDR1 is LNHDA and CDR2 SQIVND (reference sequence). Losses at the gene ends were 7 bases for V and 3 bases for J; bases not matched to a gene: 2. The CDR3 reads CASKGQYTEAFF. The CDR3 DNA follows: TGTGCCAGTAAGGGACAGTACACTGAAGCTTTCTTT.

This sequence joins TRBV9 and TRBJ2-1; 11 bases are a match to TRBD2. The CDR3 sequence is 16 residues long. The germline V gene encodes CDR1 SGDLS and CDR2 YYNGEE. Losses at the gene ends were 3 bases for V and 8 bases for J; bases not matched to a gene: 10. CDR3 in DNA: TGTGCCAGCAGCGCAAACTCTAGCGGGAGGCGGGATGAGCAGTTCTTC. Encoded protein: CASSANSSGRRDEQFF. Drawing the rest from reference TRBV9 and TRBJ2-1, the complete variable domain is DSGVTQTPKHLITATGQRVTLRCSPRSGDLSVYWYQQSLDQGLQFLIQYYNGEERAKGNILERFSAQQFPDLHSELNLSSLELGDSALYFCASSANSSGRRDEQFFGPGTRLTVL.

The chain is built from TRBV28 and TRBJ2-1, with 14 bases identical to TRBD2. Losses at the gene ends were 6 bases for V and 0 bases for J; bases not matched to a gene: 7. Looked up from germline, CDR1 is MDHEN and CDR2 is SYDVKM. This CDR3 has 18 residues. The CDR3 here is CASSSTSGRGVSYNEQFF. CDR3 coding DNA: TGTGCCAGCAGCTCGACTAGCGGGAGGGGGGTCTCCTACAATGAGCAGTTCTTC.

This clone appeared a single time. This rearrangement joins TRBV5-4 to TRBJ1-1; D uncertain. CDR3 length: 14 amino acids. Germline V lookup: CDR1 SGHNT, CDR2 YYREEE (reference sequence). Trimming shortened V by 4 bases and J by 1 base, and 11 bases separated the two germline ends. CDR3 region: CASSPGGQNTEAFF. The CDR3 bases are TGTGCCAGCAGCCCAGGAGGGCAGAACACTGAAGCTTTCTTT.

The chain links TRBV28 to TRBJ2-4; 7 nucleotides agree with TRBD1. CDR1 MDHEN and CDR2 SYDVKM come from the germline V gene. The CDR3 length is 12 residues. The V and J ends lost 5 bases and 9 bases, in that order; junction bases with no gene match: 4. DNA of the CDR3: TGTGCCAGCAGTGGGACAGTTTTCATTCAGTACTTC. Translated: CASSGTVFIQYF.